The 25 T cell receptor beta chains below all came from one sample that was sequenced in a study of technical replicates of blood from a few donors. Some clones are missing from TCRdb's copy, which holds only in-frame ones; the method was immunoSEQ multiplex PCR. The table includes 60,000 to 70,000 clones, approximately 86% detected once. Sequences were obtained from PBMCs. The receptor source for this set is a human donor in good health. Some clones in this sample may be carry-over from other donors' samples.

This clone was recorded once. This rearrangement joins TRBV7-2 to TRBJ2-3, with D possibly matching TRBD1 (5 bases). This CDR3 comprises 12 residues. The germline V and J ends were trimmed by 7 bases and 4 bases, with 9 bases remaining between them. CDR1 is SGHTA and CDR2 is FQGNSA in the germline V gene. The DNA of the CDR3 is TGTGCCAGCAACTGGGGCCCAGATACGCAGTATTTT. Residues: CASNWGPDTQYF.

V usage is TRBV6-5 and J usage is TRBJ2-2; TRBD2 is a possible D gene (6 bases). The V gene's germline CDR1 is MNHEY and CDR2 SVGAGI. V lost 6 bases and J 4 bases, leaving 9 bases between the germline ends. This CDR3 spans 13 amino acids. This chain's CDR3 is CASSALATGELFF. CDR3 DNA sequence: TGTGCCAGCAGCGCACTAGCCACCGGGGAGCTGTTTTTT.

This clone was recorded only once. The genes are TRBV7-2 and TRBJ2-5, with D perhaps TRBD2 (5 bases). V dropped 4 bases and J dropped 5 bases, with 17 bases sitting between them. Germline CDR1 SGHTA, CDR2 FQGNSA. CDR3 length: 15 residues. DNA for the CDR3: TGTGCCAGCAGCTCCGGTTCGGGAAAGAGGGAGACCCAGTACTTC. This sequence encodes CASSSGSGKRETQYF.

The genes are TRBV5-1 and TRBJ2-3; 16 nucleotides match TRBD2. V dropped 4 bases and J dropped 4; count of bases not matched to a gene: 9. Germline CDR1 SGHRS, CDR2 YFSETQ. The CDR3 has 18 residues. The CDR3 region has the DNA TGCGCCAGCAGCGTAGGGACTAGCGGGAGGGCCGGGGCAGATACGCAGTATTTT. This codes for CASSVGTSGRAGADTQYF.

J is TRBJ2-3 and V is TRBV29-1; perhaps TRBD1 as D (5 bases). The CDR3 contains 14 residues. CDR1 is SQVTM and CDR2 is ANQGSEA in the germline V gene. V was trimmed by 6 bases and J by 6 bases, leaving 19 bases between them. This CDR3 reads CSVLSRGPGDTQYF. The DNA for the CDR3 is TGCAGCGTCCTCTCCCGTGGGCCAGGGGATACGCAGTATTTT.

The rearrangement links TRBV4-3 to TRBJ2-7; possible D gene TRBD1, 6 bases. The V gene lost 3 bases and the J gene lost 2 bases, with 14 bases spanning the gap. The CDR3 loop spans 15 amino acids. Germline V gives CDR1 LGHNA, CDR2 YSLEER. As DNA, the CDR3 is TGCGCCAGCAGCCATGTACTGACAGGTCCCTACGAGCAGTACTTC. Translation gives CASSHVLTGPYEQYF.

The V gene is TRBV9, the J gene TRBJ2-7, with 7 bases that match TRBD1. Germline trimming cut 7 bases from V and 0 bases from J; bases unmatched to any gene: 7. The CDR3 extends over 14 amino acids. Germline V gene data show CDR1 as SGDLS and CDR2 as YYNGEE. CDR3 region: CASARTGPSYEQYF. DNA of the CDR3: TGTGCCAGCGCACGGACAGGACCCTCCTACGAGCAGTACTTC.

There are a few counts of this clone. This CDR3 reads CASSPEPDYGYTF. The DNA for the CDR3 is TGTGCCAGCAGCCCCGAGCCGGACTATGGCTACACCTTC. The chain is built from TRBV7-9 and TRBJ1-2; D call uncertain. Germline V gives CDR1 SEHNR, CDR2 FQNEAQ (reference sequence). There are 13 residues in the CDR3. Trimming shortened V by 5 bases and J by 3 bases, and 10 bases separated the two germline ends. Full variable domain (remainder filled in from reference TRBV7-9 and TRBJ1-2): DTGVSQNPRHKITKRGQNVTFRCDPISEHNRLYWYRQTLGQGPEFLTYFQNEAQLEKSRLLSDRFSAERPKGSFSTLEIQRTEQGDSAMYLCASSPEPDYGYTFGSGTRLTVV.

The chain carries TRBV5-6 and TRBJ1-1; D gene uncertain. V lost 0 bases and J 1 base, leaving 4 bases between the germline ends. The CDR3 contains 13 residues. The germline gives CDR1 SGHDT, CDR2 YYEEEE. The CDR3 DNA sequence: TGTGCCAGCAGCTTGGAACAGAACACTGAAGCTTTCTTT. Protein product: CASSLEQNTEAFF.

The V and J genes are TRBV29-1 and TRBJ2-5, with a tentative D call TRBD2 (7 bases). Germline assignment: CDR1 SQVTM and CDR2 ANQGSEA. This CDR3 is built from 13 residues. The V end lost 6 bases, the J end lost 5 bases, and 16 bases lay between the germline ends. The CDR3 sequence: CSVGGGGRETQYF. Here the CDR3 DNA reads TGCAGCGTCGGTGGGGGGGGCCGGGAGACCCAGTACTTC. The full variable domain, with the rest looked up from reference TRBV29-1 and TRBJ2-5, is SAVISQKPSRDICQRGTSLTIQCQVDSQVTMMFWYRQQPGQSLTLIATANQGSEATYESGFVIDKFPISRPNLTFSTLTVSNMSPEDSSIYLCSVGGGGRETQYFGPGTRLLVL.

J is TRBJ1-2 and V is TRBV4-1; maybe TRBD1 (6 bases). Looked up from germline, CDR1 is MGHRA and CDR2 is YSYEKL. CDR3 length equals 14 residues. V dropped 0 bases and J dropped 6 bases, with 11 bases sitting between them. The CDR3 DNA reads TGCGCCAGCAGCCAAGATGCAGGGGACGATGGCTACACCTTC. Protein product: CASSQDAGDDGYTF.

This chain links TRBV6-6 with TRBJ1-2; 7 positions agree with TRBD1. This CDR3 region has 13 residues. The germline V gene has CDR1 MNHNY and CDR2 SVGAGI (reference sequence). V dropped 6 bases and J dropped 7; count of bases not matched to a gene: 8. The CDR3 region is CASSRTGEGGYTF. DNA of the CDR3: TGTGCCAGCAGCCGAACAGGGGAAGGTGGCTACACCTTC.

The rearrangement links TRBV29-1 to TRBJ1-2; no clear D gene. Germline V CDR1 and CDR2: SQVTM, ANQGSEA. The CDR3 consists of 13 residues. The V and J ends lost 2 bases and 4 bases respectively, with 11 bases between them. In nucleotides, the CDR3 is TGCAGCGTTGAAAGTGCGGGTATCTATGGCTACACCTTC. Amino acids: CSVESAGIYGYTF.

The chain has TRBV7-3 and TRBJ2-3; D remains ambiguous. CDR1 and CDR2 from the germline V gene are SGHTA and FQGTGA. V was cut by 0 bases and J by 1 base, with 8 bases left in between. The CDR3 consists of 15 residues. CDR3 loop: CASSLTRERTDTQYF. The CDR3 DNA reads as TGTGCCAGCAGCTTAACTCGTGAGCGCACAGATACGCAGTATTTT.

This chain uses TRBV21-1 with TRBJ2-7; no DNA check was done on the table's D call, TRBD2. TRBV21-1 is annotated as a pseudogene. The CDR3 has 14 amino acids. CDR3 protein: CASRGGGEGYEQYF. The CDR3 region has the DNA TGTGCCAGCCGGGGGGGTGGGGAGGGATACGAGCAGTACTTC.

J is TRBJ2-1 and V is TRBV2; 8 bases are a match to TRBD2. This CDR3 region has 15 residues. The V and J ends lost 4 bases and 6 bases, in that order; junction bases with no gene match: 8. The germline V gene encodes CDR1 SNHLY and CDR2 FYNNEI. The CDR3 protein is CASSAEAGVSNEQFF. For the CDR3, the DNA is TGTGCCAGCAGTGCAGAAGCGGGAGTCAGCAATGAGCAGTTCTTC.

The rearrangement links TRBV20-1 to TRBJ2-5; D is perhaps TRBD2 (6 bases). The CDR3 spans 11 residues. V was trimmed by 5 bases and J by 4 bases, leaving 8 bases between them. Germline V CDR1 and CDR2: DFQATT, SNEGSKA (reference sequence). CDR3 nucleotide sequence: TGCAGTGCTTGGAGGGGAGAGACCCAGTACTTC. It is translated as CSAWRGETQYF.

A few counts support this clone. The V and J genes are TRBV7-2 and TRBJ1-4; D is possibly TRBD1 (6 bases). This CDR3 is built from 14 residues. Trimming took 1 base from V and 6 from J, leaving 9 bases between them. Germline CDR1 is SGHTA and CDR2 is FQGNSA. The CDR3 DNA reads as TGTGCCAGCAGCTTAGTCAGGGGTGATGAAAAACTGTTTTTT. This gives the protein CASSLVRGDEKLFF.

V is TRBV2 and J is TRBJ2-3, with 11 bases that match TRBD2. There are 15 residues in the CDR3. CDR1 and CDR2 (germline): SNHLY, FYNNEI. Trimming removed 7 bases from V and 0 bases from J; junction bases left unmatched: 3. In DNA, the CDR3 is TGTGCCAGCACCCGACTAGCGGGGAGCACAGATACGCAGTATTTT. This gives the protein CASTRLAGSTDTQYF. The full variable domain, with the rest looked up from reference TRBV2 and TRBJ2-3, is EPEVTQTPSHQVTQMGQEVILRCVPISNHLYFYWYRQILGQKVEFLVSFYNNEISEKSEIFDDQFSVERPDGSNFTLKIRSTKLEDSAMYFCASTRLAGSTDTQYFGPGTRLTVL.

This clone appeared a few times. The chain is built from TRBV10-3 and TRBJ1-1; 10 nucleotides align to TRBD1. The V gene's germline CDR1 is ENHRY and CDR2 SYGVKD. This CDR3 contains 13 residues. Losses at the gene ends were 10 bases for V and 4 bases for J; bases not matched to a gene: 6. The CDR3 DNA follows: TGTGCCACTAGGACAGGGGGGTCCACTGAAGCTTTCTTT. The encoded protein is CATRTGGSTEAFF.

Only a few counts were recorded for this clone. This rearrangement joins TRBV10-3 to TRBJ2-7; D may be TRBD1 (5 bases). Between the trimmed V and J ends, which lost 3 bases and 2 bases, there was a span of 17 bases. CDR3 size: 16 residues. Germline assignment: CDR1 ENHRY and CDR2 SYGVKD. The chain's CDR3 is CAISDGFGAGPYEQYF. CDR3 in DNA: TGTGCCATCAGTGATGGTTTTGGGGCAGGGCCCTACGAGCAGTACTTC.

This clone has a handful of counts. The genes are TRBV9 and TRBJ1-1; D is possibly TRBD1 (6 bases). Germline V gene data show CDR1 as SGDLS and CDR2 as YYNGEE. The CDR3 loop spans 13 amino acids. The V and J ends lost 4 bases and 3 bases respectively, with 10 bases between them. CDR3 nucleotides: TGTGCCAGCAGCCCAGGACAGTACACTGAAGCTTTCTTT. Amino acids: CASSPGQYTEAFF.

V and J are TRBV6-5 and TRBJ2-7, with a possible D match to TRBD2 (5 bases). The CDR3 has 15 residues. V lost 2 bases and J lost 4, with 15 bases in between. Germline-derived CDR1 and CDR2 are MNHEY and SVGAGI. This CDR3 is CASSYGVAREYEQYF. In nucleotides, the CDR3 is TGTGCCAGCAGTTACGGGGTAGCGAGGGAGTACGAGCAGTACTTC.

The CDR3 reads CASSVSGGGLTDTQYF. The CDR3 DNA reads as TGTGCCAGCAGCGTAAGTGGCGGGGGGCTCACAGATACGCAGTATTTT. The chain carries TRBV9 and TRBJ2-3, with 8 bases lining up with TRBD2. The CDR3 covers 16 residues. The J segment lost 2 bases and the V segment lost 1 base, leaving 6 bases of the junction unmatched. Germline V lookup: CDR1 SGDLS, CDR2 YYNGEE. The full variable domain, completed using reference TRBV9 and TRBJ2-3, is DSGVTQTPKHLITATGQRVTLRCSPRSGDLSVYWYQQSLDQGLQFLIQYYNGEERAKGNILERFSAQQFPDLHSELNLSSLELGDSALYFCASSVSGGGLTDTQYFGPGTRLTVL.

The chain employs TRBV23-1 and TRBJ1-1; no reliable D call. TRBV23-1 is flagged as an ORF with uncertain function. The CDR3 totals 14 residues. Between the trimmed V and J ends, which lost 2 bases and 3 bases, there was a span of 10 bases. The CDR3 DNA reads TGCGCCAGCAGTCAAAACGGGGTGGACACTGAAGCTTTCTTT. Its protein product is CASSQNGVDTEAFF.